The clone carrying this T cell receptor beta chain occurred once. Trimming removed 0 bases from V and 6 bases from J, with 9 bases in between. Germline assignment: CDR1 SEHNR and CDR2 FQNEAQ (reference sequence). This CDR3 is 13 amino acids long. The sample comes from a study of HIV-infected patients and healthy controls. TCRdb fed the 5' RACE reads into MiXCR, producing one record per CDR3 protein. The table lists about 64,000 distinct CDR3 sequences, approximately 21% of them singletons. The sample consisted of CD4+ T cells from blood. The V call is TRBV7-9, the J call TRBJ2-7; the D is unclear. The TCR comes from a human donor in good health. CDR3: CASSLANGIEQYF. The CDR3 nucleotides read TGTGCCAGCAGCTTAGCCAATGGGATCGAGCAGTACTTC. The full variable domain, in which reference TRBV7-9 and TRBJ2-7 provide the parts outside the CDR3, is DTGVSQNPRHKITKRGQNVTFRCDPISEHNRLYWYRQTLGQGPEFLTYFQNEAQLEKSRLLSDRFSAERPKGSFSTLEIQRTEQGDSAMYLCASSLANGIEQYFGPGTRLTVT.